This paragraph reports one TCR beta chain. Its cognate antigen is unknown. The sample is drawn from a study of cytomegalovirus exposure and HLA in healthy donors. Study results and limitations: Data from an earlier analysis indicated that most TCR beta V segments were productive either about 87% or about 30% of the time. Later analysis revealed greater clonal expansion in HLA-associated TCR beta chains than in equally common others. Confirmation in vitro established that a few CMV-associated chains were specific for CMV antigens.

CDR1 is MNHNS, CDR2 SASEGT, per germline. The V and J ends lost 7 bases and 7 bases respectively, with 11 bases between them. CDR3 length equals 12 residues. This PCR relied on a set of 60 Vbeta primers and 13 Jbeta primers. Libraries were prepared by immunoSEQ multiplex PCR; TCRdb keeps only in-frame clonotypes and omits some of them. The sample has around 120,000 clones, 70% to 80% seen once; the top ten hold about 3%. The TCR sequence derives from a human donor in good health. The rearrangement joins TRBV6-1 to TRBJ2-1; D not resolved. Sequencing was carried out using PBMCs. The CDR3 sequence: CASNAGPNEQFF. In DNA form, the CDR3 reads TGTGCCAGCAATGCAGGCCCTAATGAGCAGTTCTTC.